This paragraph covers one TCR beta chain sequence. Sequenced by immunoSEQ multiplex PCR; TCRdb stores in-frame clones only, minus some. Of over 100,000 clones in the sample, around 92% were seen once. The record originates from a study of control samples from healthy donors and cancer patients. The sample was blood. This clonotype originated in a woman aged 50 to 60 in good health.

CDR3 residues: CASSETGGFYEQYF. The CDR3 DNA reads as TGTGCCAGCAGCGAGACAGGGGGCTTTTACGAGCAGTACTTC. The chain joins TRBV6-5 to TRBJ2-7; TRBD1 aligns across 10 bases. Germline CDR1 and CDR2: MNHEY and SVGAGI. The CDR3 contains 14 residues. V gave up 6 bases and J gave up 4 bases; unmatched junction bases: 6.